The 8 T cell receptor beta chains listed next were all sequenced from one sample in a study of blood T cells in healthy people across ages. The authors ran a second PCR of 7 to 11 cycles using a sample-barcoded 5' primer and a J-beta primer mix. TCRdb redid the calling of the 5' RACE reads with MiXCR, one entry per CDR3 protein. This table has 710,000 or so distinct CDR3 sequences, 20% to 25% appearing once. Sequenced input: blood. The source of these receptors is a man between 65 and 79 years old in good health.

The rearrangement links TRBV20-1 to TRBJ2-3; TRBD2 matches at 10 bases. The CDR3 runs to 16 residues. Germline CDR1 and CDR2: DFQATT and SNEGSKA (reference sequence). J was trimmed by 6 bases and V by 4 bases; bases with no gene match: 13. The CDR3 reads CSATRGGLAPLDTQYF. The DNA of the CDR3 is TGCAGTGCTACCCGGGGGGGACTAGCGCCCCTGGATACGCAGTATTTT.

This clonotype was detected only a few times. The chain has TRBV29-1 and TRBJ1-1; D may be TRBD1 (5 bases). The germline gives CDR1 SQVTM, CDR2 ANQGSEA. This CDR3 has 12 residues. CDR3 region: CGGAPFSAEAFF. CDR3 DNA sequence: TGCGGCGGGGCGCCGTTTTCCGCTGAAGCTTTCTTT.

This clonotype was found a few times. V and J are TRBV20-1 and TRBJ2-2; 7 bases line up with TRBD2. Germline assignment: CDR1 DFQATT and CDR2 SNEGSKA (reference sequence). The CDR3 contains 14 residues. V lost 1 base and J lost 6; bases outside the gene matches: 5. DNA for the CDR3: TGCAGTGCTAGAGTTGCGGGGGTGGCCGGGGAGCTGTTTTTT. Residues: CSARVAGVAGELFF.

The chain recombines TRBV6-5 with TRBJ1-3; possible D gene TRBD1, 5 bases. Germline lookup yields CDR1 MNHEY and CDR2 SVGAGI. CDR3 length equals 14 residues. V was trimmed by 7 bases and J by 5 bases, leaving 15 bases between them. CDR3 in amino acids: CASTNTAGRNTIYF. In DNA form, the CDR3 reads TGTGCCAGCACAAATACGGCAGGGAGAAACACCATATATTTT.

The gene calls are TRBV6-5 and TRBJ1-2, with D uncertain. Trimming took 10 bases from V and 8 from J, leaving 20 bases between them. This CDR3 region has 13 residues. The germline gives CDR1 MNHEY, CDR2 SVGAGI. The CDR3 bases are TGTGCCACCATCACCATGGAGGGTACCGGCTACACCTTC. It yields the protein CATITMEGTGYTF.

The chain is built from TRBV5-5 and TRBJ1-2; D might be TRBD1 (6 bases). CDR1 is SGHKS, CDR2 YYEKEE, per germline (reference sequence). V lost 0 bases to trimming and J lost 5 bases, with 17 bases between them. The CDR3 has 16 amino acids. The CDR3 DNA reads TGTGCCAGCAGCTTGGGAGGGGACATCGGATTATATGGCTACACCTTC. The encoded protein is CASSLGGDIGLYGYTF.

This clonotype was seen only a few times. V gene TRBV19 combines with J gene TRBJ2-5; 7 bases fit TRBD2. The CDR3 runs 13 residues. V was clipped by 8 bases and J by 2 bases; unmatched bases: 5. Germline V gives CDR1 LNHDA, CDR2 SQIVND (reference sequence). The CDR3 DNA follows: TGTGCCAGTGGGTCTAGCGGACAAGAGACCCAGTACTTC. Amino acid sequence: CASGSSGQETQYF.

The V gene is TRBV28, the J gene TRBJ1-5; D might be TRBD1 (5 bases). CDR1 is MDHEN, CDR2 SYDVKM, per germline. V dropped 9 bases and J dropped 2 bases, with 8 bases sitting between them. This CDR3 spans 12 amino acids. For the CDR3, the DNA is TGTGCCAGTCTGGGGGGCAATCAGCCCCAGCATTTT. This codes for CASLGGNQPQHF.